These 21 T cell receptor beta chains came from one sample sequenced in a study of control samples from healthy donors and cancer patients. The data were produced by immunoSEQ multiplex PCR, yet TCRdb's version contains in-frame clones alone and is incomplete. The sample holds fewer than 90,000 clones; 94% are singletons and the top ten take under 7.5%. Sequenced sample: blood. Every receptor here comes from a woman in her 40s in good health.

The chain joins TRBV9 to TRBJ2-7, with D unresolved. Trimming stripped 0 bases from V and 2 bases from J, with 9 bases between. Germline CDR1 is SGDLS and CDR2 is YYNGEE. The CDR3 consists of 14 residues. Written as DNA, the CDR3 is TGTGCCAGCAGCGTAGAGGCAGGAACCTACGAGCAGTACTTC. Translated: CASSVEAGTYEQYF.

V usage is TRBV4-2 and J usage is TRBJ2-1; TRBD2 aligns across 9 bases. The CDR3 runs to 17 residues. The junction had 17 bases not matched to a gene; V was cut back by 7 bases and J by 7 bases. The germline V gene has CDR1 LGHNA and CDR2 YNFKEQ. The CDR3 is CASTTLPRTSDSNEQFF. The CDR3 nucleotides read TGTGCCAGCACCACTCTCCCAAGGACTAGCGACAGTAATGAGCAGTTCTTC.

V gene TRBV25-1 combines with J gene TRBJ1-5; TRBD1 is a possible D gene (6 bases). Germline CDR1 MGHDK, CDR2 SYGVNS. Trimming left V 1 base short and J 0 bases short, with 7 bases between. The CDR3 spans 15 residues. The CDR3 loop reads CASSEWGASNQPQHF. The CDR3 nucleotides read TGTGCCAGCAGTGAATGGGGGGCTAGCAATCAGCCCCAGCATTTT.

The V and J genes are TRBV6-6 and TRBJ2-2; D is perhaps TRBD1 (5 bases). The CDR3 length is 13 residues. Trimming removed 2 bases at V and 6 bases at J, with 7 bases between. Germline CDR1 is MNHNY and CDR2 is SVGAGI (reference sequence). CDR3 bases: TGTGCCAGCAGTTACGGACACCCCGGGGAGCTGTTTTTT. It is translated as CASSYGHPGELFF.

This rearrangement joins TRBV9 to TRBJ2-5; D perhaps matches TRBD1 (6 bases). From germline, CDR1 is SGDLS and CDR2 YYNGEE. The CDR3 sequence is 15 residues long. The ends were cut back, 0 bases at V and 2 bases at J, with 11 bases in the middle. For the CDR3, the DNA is TGTGCCAGCAGCGTAGGGAAAGGACAGCAAGAGACCCAGTACTTC. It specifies CASSVGKGQQETQYF.

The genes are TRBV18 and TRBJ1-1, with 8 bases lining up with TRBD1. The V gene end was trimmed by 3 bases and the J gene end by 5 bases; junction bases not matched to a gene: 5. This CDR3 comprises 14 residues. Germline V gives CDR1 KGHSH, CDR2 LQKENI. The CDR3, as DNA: TGTGCCAGCTCACCTGGACAGGGTTTGACTGAAGCTTTCTTT. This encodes CASSPGQGLTEAFF.

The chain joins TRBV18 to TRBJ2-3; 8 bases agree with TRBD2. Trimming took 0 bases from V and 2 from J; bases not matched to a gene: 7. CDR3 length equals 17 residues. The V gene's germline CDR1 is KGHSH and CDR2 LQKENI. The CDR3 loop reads CASSPPGLAGFTDTQYF. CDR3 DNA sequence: TGTGCCAGCTCACCACCTGGTTTAGCGGGGTTCACAGATACGCAGTATTTT.

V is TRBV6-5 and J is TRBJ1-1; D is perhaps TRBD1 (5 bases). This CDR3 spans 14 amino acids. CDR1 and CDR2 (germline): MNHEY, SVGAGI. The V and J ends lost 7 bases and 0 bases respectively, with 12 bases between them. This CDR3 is CASTPTGVNTEAFF. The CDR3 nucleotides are TGTGCCAGCACCCCGACGGGGGTGAACACTGAAGCTTTCTTT.

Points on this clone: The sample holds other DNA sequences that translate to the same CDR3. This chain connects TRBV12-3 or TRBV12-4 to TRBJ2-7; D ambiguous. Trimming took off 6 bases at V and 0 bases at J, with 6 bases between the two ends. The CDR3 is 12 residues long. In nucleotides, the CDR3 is TGTGCCAGCAGCCTGGGCTCCTACGAGCAGTACTTC. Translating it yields CASSLGSYEQYF.

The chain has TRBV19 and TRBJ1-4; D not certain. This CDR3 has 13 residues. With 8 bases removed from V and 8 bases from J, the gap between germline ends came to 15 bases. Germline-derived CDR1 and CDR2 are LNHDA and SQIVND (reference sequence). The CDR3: CASCRLSNEKLFF. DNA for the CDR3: TGTGCCAGTTGTCGCCTGAGTAACGAAAAACTGTTTTTT.

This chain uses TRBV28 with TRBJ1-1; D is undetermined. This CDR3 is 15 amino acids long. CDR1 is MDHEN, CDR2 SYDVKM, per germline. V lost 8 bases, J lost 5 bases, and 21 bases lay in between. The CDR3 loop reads CASALEGGRITEAFF. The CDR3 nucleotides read TGTGCCAGCGCCCTCGAGGGAGGGCGCATAACTGAAGCTTTCTTT.

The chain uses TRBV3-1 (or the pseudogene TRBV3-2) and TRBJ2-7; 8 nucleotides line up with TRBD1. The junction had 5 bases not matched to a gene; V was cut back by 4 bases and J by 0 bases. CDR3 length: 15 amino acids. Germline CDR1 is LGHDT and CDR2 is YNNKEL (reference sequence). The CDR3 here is CASSLRTGYSYEQYF. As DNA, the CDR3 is TGTGCCAGCAGCCTTCGGACAGGGTACTCCTACGAGCAGTACTTC.

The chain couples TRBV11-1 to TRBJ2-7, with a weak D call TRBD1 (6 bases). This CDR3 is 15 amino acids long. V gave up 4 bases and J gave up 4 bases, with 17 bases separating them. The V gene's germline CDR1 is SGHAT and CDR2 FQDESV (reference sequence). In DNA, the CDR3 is TGTGCCAGCAGCTATAACAGGGATAGGAAATACGAGCAGTACTTC. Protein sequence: CASSYNRDRKYEQYF. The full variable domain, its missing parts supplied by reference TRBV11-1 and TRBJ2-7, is EAEVAQSPRYKITEKSQAVAFWCDPISGHATLYWYRQILGQGPELLVQFQDESVVDDSQLPKDRFSAERLKGVDSTLKIQPAELGDSAMYLCASSYNRDRKYEQYFGPGTRLTVT.

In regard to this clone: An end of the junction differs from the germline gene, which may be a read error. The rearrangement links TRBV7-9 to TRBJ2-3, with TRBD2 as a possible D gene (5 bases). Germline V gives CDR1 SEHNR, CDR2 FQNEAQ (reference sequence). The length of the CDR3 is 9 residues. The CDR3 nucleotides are TGTGCCAGCAGCGGCCCCCGGGATTTC. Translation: CASSGPRDF.

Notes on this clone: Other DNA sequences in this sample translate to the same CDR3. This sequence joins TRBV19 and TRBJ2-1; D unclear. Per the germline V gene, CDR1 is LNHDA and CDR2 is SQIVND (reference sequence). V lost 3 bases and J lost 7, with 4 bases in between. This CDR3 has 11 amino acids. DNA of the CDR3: TGTGCCAGTAGTATGAGGAATGAGCAGTTCTTC. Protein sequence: CASSMRNEQFF.

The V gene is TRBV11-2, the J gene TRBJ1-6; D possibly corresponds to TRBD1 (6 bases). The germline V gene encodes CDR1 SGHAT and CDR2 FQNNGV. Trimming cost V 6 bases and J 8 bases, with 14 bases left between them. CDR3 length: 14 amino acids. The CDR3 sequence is CASRRTGYDSPLHF. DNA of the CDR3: TGTGCCAGCAGGCGTACAGGGTACGATTCACCCCTCCACTTT.

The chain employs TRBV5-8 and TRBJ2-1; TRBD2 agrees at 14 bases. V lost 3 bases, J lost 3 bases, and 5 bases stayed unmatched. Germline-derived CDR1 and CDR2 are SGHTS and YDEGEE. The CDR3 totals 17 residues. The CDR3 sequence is CASSYTGTSGSYNEQFF. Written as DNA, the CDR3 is TGTGCCAGCAGCTACACCGGGACTAGCGGGAGCTACAATGAGCAGTTCTTC.

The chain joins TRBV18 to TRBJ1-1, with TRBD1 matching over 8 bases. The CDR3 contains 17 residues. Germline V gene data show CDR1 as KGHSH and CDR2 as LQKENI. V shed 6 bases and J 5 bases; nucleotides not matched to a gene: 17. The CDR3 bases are TGTGCCAGCTCGCCAGCCATAGGACAGGGCGGGTTGACTGAAGCTTTCTTT. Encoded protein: CASSPAIGQGGLTEAFF.

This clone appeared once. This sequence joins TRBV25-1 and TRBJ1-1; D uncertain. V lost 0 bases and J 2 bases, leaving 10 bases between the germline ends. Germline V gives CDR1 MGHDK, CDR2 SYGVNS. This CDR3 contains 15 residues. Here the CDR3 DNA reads TGTGCCAGCAGTGAATACCCGGGGTACAACACTGAAGCTTTCTTT. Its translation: CASSEYPGYNTEAFF.

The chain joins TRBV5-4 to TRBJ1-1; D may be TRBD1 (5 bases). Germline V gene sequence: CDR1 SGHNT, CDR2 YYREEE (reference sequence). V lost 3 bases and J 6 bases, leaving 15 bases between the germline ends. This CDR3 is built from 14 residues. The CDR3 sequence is CASSSGLGDSEAFF. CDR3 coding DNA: TGTGCCAGCAGCTCGGGACTGGGGGATTCTGAAGCTTTCTTT.

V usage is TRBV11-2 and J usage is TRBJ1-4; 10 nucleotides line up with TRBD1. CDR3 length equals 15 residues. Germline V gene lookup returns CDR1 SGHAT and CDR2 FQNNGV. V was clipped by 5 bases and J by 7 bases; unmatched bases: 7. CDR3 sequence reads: CASSVLRTGGEKLFF. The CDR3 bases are TGTGCCAGCAGCGTTCTCCGGACAGGGGGTGAAAAACTGTTTTTT.